These 8 T cell receptor beta chains were all obtained from the same sample, sequenced in a study. TCRdb used MiXCR to reprocess the RT-PCR reads, holding one entry per CDR3 protein. The sample holds 550,000 to 750,000 distinct CDR3 sequences, 13% to 15% seen once. Sample: memory CD4+ T cells from blood. These receptors were taken from a female donor in good health, serving as a healthy control.

The chain couples TRBV27 to TRBJ2-3; D remains ambiguous. Between the trimmed V and J ends, which lost 6 bases and 1 base, there was a span of 17 bases. The CDR3 contains 16 residues. Germline loops: CDR1 MNHEY, CDR2 SMNVEV (reference sequence). The CDR3: CASSPSEWSGTDTQYF. The CDR3 DNA reads as TGTGCCAGCAGCCCGAGCGAATGGTCTGGCACAGATACGCAGTATTTT.

This chain uses TRBV24-1 with TRBJ2-7; D ambiguous. Germline V gene data show CDR1 as KGHDR and CDR2 as SFDVKD. Trimming cost V 3 bases and J 3 bases, with 14 bases left between them. The CDR3 is made up of 15 amino acids. The CDR3 DNA reads as TGTGCCACCAGTGATCAGTCTTCCTCCGGCTACGAGCAGTACTTC. As protein: CATSDQSSSGYEQYF.

This clonotype came up a few times. V usage is TRBV20-1 and J usage is TRBJ2-7, with 11 nucleotides matching TRBD2. The germline V gene has CDR1 DFQATT and CDR2 SNEGSKA (reference sequence). The CDR3 totals 14 residues. With V trimmed by 6 bases and J by 5 bases, 9 bases remained unmatched. CDR3 nucleotides: TGCAGTGCCGCACTAGCGGGAGTCATCCACGAGCAGTACTTC. This translates into CSAALAGVIHEQYF.

This clonotype turned up a few times. V is TRBV4-3 and J is TRBJ2-5; D call uncertain. The germline V and J ends were trimmed by 0 bases and 5 bases, with 10 bases remaining between them. Germline CDR1 is LGHNA and CDR2 is YSLEER. The CDR3 runs 14 residues. CDR3 protein: CASSQDALGETQYF. CDR3 sequence (DNA): TGCGCCAGCAGCCAAGATGCCCTGGGGGAGACCCAGTACTTC.

The chain links TRBV2 to TRBJ1-2, with unresolved D. The CDR3 contains 13 residues. Germline values: CDR1 SNHLY, CDR2 FYNNEI. The V end was cut by 7 bases, the J end by 2 bases, with 11 bases between. The CDR3 loop reads CASIVVPNYGYTF. DNA of the CDR3: TGTGCCAGCATTGTAGTGCCCAACTATGGCTACACCTTC.

This clonotype was detected ten times or more. This chain links TRBV5-1 with TRBJ1-5; D is possibly TRBD1 (6 bases). V lost 6 bases and J lost 4, with 23 bases in between. CDR1 is SGHRS and CDR2 is YFSETQ in the germline V gene. The CDR3 contains 17 residues. The CDR3 sequence: CASTAWGQGSQNQPQHF. CDR3 coding DNA: TGCGCCAGCACCGCTTGGGGGCAGGGAAGCCAAAATCAGCCCCAGCATTTT.

This clonotype was counted many times. This chain connects TRBV20-1 to TRBJ1-1, with D perhaps TRBD1 (6 bases). The V end was cut by 6 bases, the J end by 4 bases, with 15 bases between. The CDR3 loop spans 13 amino acids. The germline gives CDR1 DFQATT, CDR2 SNEGSKA (reference sequence). This CDR3 reads CSALSPGVTEAFF. CDR3 coding DNA: TGCAGTGCACTTTCGCCAGGGGTCACTGAAGCTTTCTTT.

V is TRBV9 and J is TRBJ2-1, with 9 bases fitting TRBD2. This CDR3 contains 17 residues. J lost 0 bases, V lost 3 bases, and 7 bases had no gene match. Germline V gene data show CDR1 as SGDLS and CDR2 as YYNGEE. CDR3 residues: CASSGPLAGSSYNEQFF. DNA of the CDR3: TGTGCCAGCAGCGGGCCGCTAGCGGGGAGCTCCTACAATGAGCAGTTCTTC.